This TCR beta chain was sequenced in a study of T cells in localized non-small cell lung cancer. Study-wide findings and caveats: Measurement of T cell clonality placed uninvolved adjacent lung highest, above the level in tumor.

Assay used: immunoSEQ multiplex PCR; TCRdb lists only in-frame clones, some missing. The sample includes some 82,000 clones, 80% of them seen just once. This clone occurred once. Its antigen remains unidentified. Germline assignment: CDR1 KGHSH and CDR2 LQKENI. The J segment lost 1 base and the V segment lost 2 bases, leaving 3 bases of the junction unmatched. The CDR3 runs to 15 residues. The genes are TRBV18 and TRBJ2-3, with 7 nucleotides matching TRBD1. The clonotype comes from a man aged 35 to 70 with stage II squamous cell lung carcinoma. This specimen consisted of PBMCs, obtained before any cancer treatment. Here the CDR3 DNA reads TGTGCCAGCTCACCAAGACAGGGTGGCACAGATACGCAGTATTTT. Its protein is CASSPRQGGTDTQYF.